This TCR beta chain was profiled in a study of cytomegalovirus exposure and HLA in healthy donors. Germline CDR1 and CDR2: MNHNS and SASEGT. V was shortened by 4 bases and J by 3 bases, with 12 bases between the two germline ends. The CDR3 has 15 residues. The PCR had 60 Vbeta and 13 Jbeta primers. Profiling relied on immunoSEQ multiplex PCR, and the TCRdb table lists in-frame clones only, not all of them. This sample has some 140,000 clones, with around 79% found just once. Comments on this clone: Its cognate antigen is unknown.

Donors were nominally healthy when sampled, though unrecorded immune exposures were likely. The study, taken as a whole, reports: In a later analysis, a missense DCLRE1C variant was linked to TCR beta V- and J-gene trimming. DRB1 showed the most TCR associations and HLA-C the fewest in a later analysis, as rates varied by HLA locus.

This TCR came from a woman in her 40s in good health and CMV-seronegative. The source material was PBMCs. The chain has TRBV6-1 and TRBJ2-2, with D perhaps matching TRBD1 (6 bases). The CDR3 DNA reads as TGTGCCAGCAGTGCCGCTACAGGGTACACCGGGGAGCTGTTTTTT. It yields the protein CASSAATGYTGELFF.